This T cell receptor beta chain comes out of a study of blood T cell repertoires in COVID-19. Looking at the study overall: The United States, Italy and Spain supplied acute and convalescent COVID-19 samples. PBMCs, B-cell-depleted T cells, or T cells provided the cDNA or gDNA that made up the material.

In the original processing: Reference gene primer amplification gave estimated nucleated cell counts. Sequenced by immunoSEQ multiplex PCR; TCRdb stores in-frame clones only, minus some. V, J and clone size reflect that table, while D and trimming were determined from the DNA. Among under 250,000 clones listed, approximately 77% were seen once. The germline gives CDR1 SGHAT, CDR2 FQNNGV. J gave up 1 base and V 0 bases, and 3 bases lay outside the gene matches. The CDR3 is 16 amino acids. The chain employs TRBV11-2 and TRBJ2-5; TRBD2 aligns across 9 bases. The sample was peripheral blood. The TCR originated in a woman aged 80 or over with acute or convalescent COVID-19. CDR3 region: CASSLDSGGPQETQYF. In DNA, the CDR3 is TGTGCCAGCAGCTTAGACAGCGGGGGGCCCCAAGAGACCCAGTACTTC.